These 22 T cell receptor beta chains came from one sample sequenced in a study of shared clonotypes between healthy human individuals. Only in-frame clones appear in the TCRdb table, and some are missing; sequencing was by immunoSEQ multiplex PCR. Here the sample spans 950,000 to 1,100,000 clones, about 76% being singletons. The sequenced sample consisted of memory CD4+ T cells sorted from blood. Subset denoted: CD45RA-negative fraction. The receptor source for this set is a man younger than 35 in good health.

The genes are TRBV7-2 and TRBJ1-1; D remains unclear. The CDR3 sequence is 14 residues long. Trimming pared 1 base from V and 1 base from J, leaving 7 bases between. Germline CDR1 reads SGHTA; CDR2 reads FQGNSA. The CDR3 DNA follows: TGTGCCAGCAGCTTAGGATACTGGAACACTGAAGCTTTCTTT. Residues: CASSLGYWNTEAFF.

The chain links TRBV5-6 to TRBJ1-1; a possible D gene is TRBD1 (6 bases). The CDR3 is 14 residues long. Germline assignment: CDR1 SGHDT and CDR2 YYEEEE. V lost 4 bases, J lost 5 bases, and 15 bases lay in between. The CDR3 loop is CASSVWGLHTEAFF. CDR3 nucleotide sequence: TGTGCCAGCAGCGTTTGGGGGCTCCATACTGAAGCTTTCTTT.

This sequence joins TRBV18 and TRBJ2-7, with 7 bases lining up with TRBD2. Per germline, CDR1 KGHSH and CDR2 LQKENI. V gave up 3 bases and J gave up 6 bases; unmatched junction bases: 5. The CDR3 consists of 13 residues. The CDR3 sequence: CASSPTSSSEQYF. In DNA form, the CDR3 reads TGTGCCAGCTCACCGACTAGCTCGAGCGAGCAGTACTTC.

The CDR3 DNA reads TGTGCCAGCAGCATTCGCGCTGTCAGGGGAGGTGCTGAGCAGTTCTTC. It yields the protein CASSIRAVRGGAEQFF. The gene calls are TRBV7-2 and TRBJ2-1; D may match TRBD1 or TRBD2 (6 bases each). V dropped 5 bases and J dropped 9 bases, with 23 bases sitting between them. The CDR3 is 16 amino acids. CDR1 is SGHTA, CDR2 FQGNSA, per germline.

J is TRBJ2-7 and V is TRBV6-1; TRBD1 is a possible D gene (5 bases). Germline V lookup: CDR1 MNHNS, CDR2 SASEGT. Deletions cut 2 bases from V and 3 bases from J, with 11 bases between. The CDR3 contains 14 residues. As DNA, the CDR3 is TGTGCCAGCAGTGAACCAGGGCTACTCTACGAGCAGTACTTC. Amino acids: CASSEPGLLYEQYF.

This clone was recorded once. The chain joins TRBV6-4 to TRBJ2-3, with TRBD2 matching 9 bases. The CDR3 runs 15 residues. V lost 7 bases, J lost 5 bases, and 10 bases stayed unmatched. The germline gives CDR1 MRHNA, CDR2 SNTAGT. CDR3 coding DNA: TGTGCCAGCAAACTACGAGCGGGAGGCCAAGATACGCAGTATTTT. Protein sequence: CASKLRAGGQDTQYF.

The chain couples TRBV19 to TRBJ2-3; TRBD1 matches 8 bases. This CDR3 has 14 residues. V lost 6 bases, J lost 4 bases, and 6 bases stayed unmatched. Per the germline V gene, CDR1 is LNHDA and CDR2 is SQIVND (reference sequence). The CDR3 DNA sequence: TGTGCCAGTAGGATAACAGGGGGGTCAGATACGCAGTATTTT. Translating it yields CASRITGGSDTQYF.

This chain connects TRBV9 to TRBJ2-2; D unresolved. V lost 3 bases and J lost 4, with 16 bases in between. Germline CDR1 SGDLS, CDR2 YYNGEE. The CDR3 is 16 residues long. The CDR3 is CASSEYSSRGTGELFF. In DNA form, the CDR3 reads TGTGCCAGCAGCGAGTACAGTTCCCGAGGCACCGGGGAGCTGTTTTTT.

This clone is a singleton in its sample. The sample has other DNA sequences that encode this CDR3 too. The chain uses TRBV27 and TRBJ1-1, with TRBD1 matching 7 bases. The trim removed 4 bases at V and 5 bases at J, leaving 7 bases unmatched. The CDR3 totals 14 residues. Germline V gene lookup returns CDR1 MNHEY and CDR2 SMNVEV (reference sequence). CDR3 residues: CASSSYRGLTEAFF. In DNA, the CDR3 is TGTGCCAGCAGTTCCTACAGGGGATTGACTGAAGCTTTCTTT.

This clone has a single count. CDR3 residues: CATSRGELAGGETQYF. CDR3 nucleotides: TGTGCCACCAGCAGAGGAGAACTAGCGGGGGGAGAGACCCAGTACTTC. The rearrangement links TRBV15 to TRBJ2-5, with 12 bases fitting TRBD2. With V trimmed by 1 base and J by 4 bases, 4 bases remained unmatched. CDR3 size: 16 residues. Germline values: CDR1 LNHNV, CDR2 YYDKDF (reference sequence).

This chain uses TRBV5-1 with TRBJ1-1; TRBD1 matches at 7 bases. V lost 5 bases, J lost 0 bases, and 10 bases stayed unmatched. The V gene's germline CDR1 is SGHRS and CDR2 YFSETQ. This CDR3 is 16 amino acids long. CDR3 bases: TGCGCCAGCAGACTGGGACAGAAGAGCATGAACACTGAAGCTTTCTTT. Amino acids: CASRLGQKSMNTEAFF.

V is TRBV11-2 and J is TRBJ1-2; D might be TRBD1 (6 bases). With 5 bases removed from V and 4 bases from J, the gap between germline ends came to 17 bases. This CDR3 has 15 amino acids. CDR1 and CDR2 from the germline V gene are SGHAT and FQNNGV. The DNA of the CDR3 is TGTGCCAGCAGCCCGGGGGGGCCCATAGGCTATGGCTACACCTTC. It yields the protein CASSPGGPIGYGYTF.

This clone was detected only once. The chain joins TRBV10-3 to TRBJ2-7, with TRBD1 matching over 7 bases. V was clipped by 6 bases and J by 2 bases; unmatched bases: 16. The CDR3 has 17 residues. The germline gives CDR1 ENHRY, CDR2 SYGVKD. The CDR3: CAIRGTTFTGAPYEQYF. CDR3 DNA: TGTGCCATCAGGGGAACTACCTTTACAGGGGCCCCCTACGAGCAGTACTTC.

The chain uses TRBV6-1 and TRBJ2-2, with 9 bases aligning to TRBD1. Germline V gene sequence: CDR1 MNHNS, CDR2 SASEGT. This CDR3 is built from 15 residues. V lost 7 bases, J lost 2 bases, and 5 bases stayed unmatched. CDR3 region: CASNLQGANTGELFF. CDR3 in DNA: TGTGCCAGCAATTTACAGGGGGCCAACACCGGGGAGCTGTTTTTT.

Concerning this clone: A far bigger clonotype differs at one base, so this is likely a read error. The rearrangement joins TRBV11-2 to TRBJ2-1; 11 bases map to TRBD2. This CDR3 is built from 14 residues. Germline loops: CDR1 SGHAT, CDR2 FQNNGV. V was pared by 5 bases and J by 15 bases, with 12 bases of the junction left unmatched. In nucleotides, the CDR3 is TGTGCCAGCAGCGCCGGGACTAGCGGCGTTTTAACGTTCTTC. Protein product: CASSAGTSGVLTFF.

This clone was picked up one time. The chain joins TRBV2 to TRBJ1-1; D ambiguous. V was shortened by 6 bases and J by 3 bases, with 11 bases between the two germline ends. CDR3 size: 13 residues. Germline V CDR1 and CDR2: SNHLY, FYNNEI. In nucleotides, the CDR3 is TGTGCCAGCAGCCTCCGGGCCTACACTGAAGCTTTCTTT. This translates into CASSLRAYTEAFF.

The rearrangement links TRBV2 to TRBJ1-2; D remains unclear. Per germline, CDR1 SNHLY and CDR2 FYNNEI. V was shortened by 2 bases and J by 8 bases, with 12 bases between the two germline ends. CDR3 length: 13 residues. CDR3 in DNA: TGTGCCAGCAGTGAATCTGGGCGAGAGGGCTACACCTTC. Its protein is CASSESGREGYTF. Complete variable domain (other parts from reference TRBV2 and TRBJ1-2): EPEVTQTPSHQVTQMGQEVILRCVPISNHLYFYWYRQILGQKVEFLVSFYNNEISEKSEIFDDQFSVERPDGSNFTLKIRSTKLEDSAMYFCASSESGREGYTFGSGTRLTVV.

The chain has TRBV7-2 and TRBJ2-5; D gene ambiguous. Germline CDR1 is SGHTA and CDR2 is FQGNSA. The CDR3 is 13 residues long. Trimming shortened V by 2 bases and J by 0 bases, and 4 bases separated the two germline ends. In nucleotides, the CDR3 is TGTGCCAGCAGCTTAACGTACCAAGAGACCCAGTACTTC. The encoded protein is CASSLTYQETQYF.

The rearrangement uses TRBV20-1 and TRBJ1-1; D uncertain. The germline V and J ends were trimmed by 5 bases and 4 bases, with 8 bases remaining between them. CDR1 is DFQATT and CDR2 is SNEGSKA in the germline V gene (reference sequence). The length of the CDR3 is 11 residues. CDR3 amino acids: CSASDGTEAFF. DNA of the CDR3: TGCAGTGCTTCAGATGGCACTGAAGCTTTCTTT.

This chain uses TRBV10-3 with TRBJ1-5; D gene uncertain. The V gene's germline CDR1 is ENHRY and CDR2 SYGVKD. CDR3 length: 13 amino acids. V dropped 0 bases and J dropped 7 bases, with 7 bases sitting between them. Here the CDR3 DNA reads TGTGCCATCAGTGAGTCAGAGGTGCAGCCCCAGCATTTT. This sequence encodes CAISESEVQPQHF.

The V call is TRBV7-9, the J call TRBJ1-1; D not resolved. CDR3 length: 13 residues. Trimming took off 1 base at V and 8 bases at J, with 11 bases between the two ends. CDR1 is SEHNR, CDR2 FQNEAQ, per germline (reference sequence). The CDR3, as DNA: TGTGCCAGCAGCTTAGATTGGTTGGAAGAAGCTTTCTTT. It encodes CASSLDWLEEAFF.

This clone was picked up a small number of times. The V call is TRBV5-4, the J call TRBJ2-2, with D possibly TRBD1 on 5 matching bases. CDR3 length: 12 residues. The V gene's germline CDR1 is SGHNT and CDR2 YYREEE (reference sequence). Trimming removed 2 bases at V and 7 bases at J, with 6 bases between. CDR3 nucleotide sequence: TGTGCCAGCAGCTTCGACAGCGGGGAGCTGTTTTTT. Translating gives CASSFDSGELFF.